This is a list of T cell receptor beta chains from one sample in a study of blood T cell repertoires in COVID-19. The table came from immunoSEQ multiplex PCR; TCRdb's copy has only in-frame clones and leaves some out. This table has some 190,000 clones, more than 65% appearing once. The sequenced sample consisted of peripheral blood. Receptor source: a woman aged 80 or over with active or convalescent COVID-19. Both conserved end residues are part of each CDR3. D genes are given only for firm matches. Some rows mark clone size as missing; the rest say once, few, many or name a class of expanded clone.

TGCGCCAGCAGCTTGGAGGGCAGGGGACCCTACGAGCAGTACTTC,CASSLEGRGPYEQYF,NA,TRBV5-1,TRBJ2-7,NA
TGTGCCAGCAGCCAACGGGGGGCGGTGACCTCTGGAAACACCATATATTTT,CASSQRGAVTSGNTIYF,NA,TRBV11-2,TRBJ1-3,NA
TGCAGCGTTGAAGAAGGGGCGGGAGGGCCAGATGGCAATGAGCAGTTCTTC,CSVEEGAGGPDGNEQFF,TRBD2,TRBV29-1,TRBJ2-1,once
TGCAGCGTTGAAAGGCAGGCCGGGATCCAGTTCTTC,CSVERQAGIQFF,NA,TRBV29-1,TRBJ2-1,NA
TGTGCCACCAGTGCGGGAGGCGGGGAGACCCAGTACTTC,CATSAGGGETQYF,TRBD2,TRBV24-1,TRBJ2-5,NA
TGTGCCAGTAGTATCGGGGATCTTCAGCCCCAGCATTTT,CASSIGDLQPQHF,NA,TRBV19,TRBJ1-5,NA
TGTGCCAGCAGCTTAGGGTCTAGCTCCTATAATTCACCCCTCCACTTT,CASSLGSSSYNSPLHF,NA,TRBV7-9,TRBJ1-6,NA
TGTGCCAGCAGCCGGGGACAGGCCTACGAGCAGTACTTC,CASSRGQAYEQYF,TRBD1,TRBV12-3/TRBV12-4,TRBJ2-7,NA
TGCAGCGGGGGACAGGGTAATGAAAAACTGTTTTTT,CSGGQGNEKLFF,TRBD1,TRBV29-1,TRBJ1-4,NA
TGTGCCAGCAGTGGTGGCCAGGGGTATCAGCCCCAGCATTTT,CASSGGQGYQPQHF,NA,TRBV2,TRBJ1-5,few
TGTGCCAGCAGTTCCGGACTAGCGCGGGAGCTGTTTTTT,CASSSGLARELFF,TRBD2,TRBV6-5,TRBJ2-2,NA
TGTGCCAGCAGCTTGGGCACAGTTAATGAAAAACTGTTTTTT,CASSLGTVNEKLFF,NA,TRBV5-6,TRBJ1-4,NA
TGTGCCAGCAGCTTGGGATCCAGGGCGGACTATGGCTACACCTTC,CASSLGSRADYGYTF,NA,TRBV5-5,TRBJ1-2,NA
TGTGCCAGCAGCCGACAGTTTCAGCCCCAGCATTTT,CASSRQFQPQHF,NA,TRBV5-6,TRBJ1-5,NA
TGTGCCAGCGCCTTCAGTGGCAATCAGCCCCAGCATTTT,CASAFSGNQPQHF,NA,TRBV19,TRBJ1-5,NA
TGTGCCAGCTCACTTTCCTACCGGGACAGTGAAGCTTTCTTT,CASSLSYRDSEAFF,TRBD1,TRBV18,TRBJ1-1,NA
TGTGCCAGCAGCCCTCCCCGGGCGGGCTATGGCTACACCTTC,CASSPPRAGYGYTF,NA,TRBV7-6,TRBJ1-2,NA
TGTGCCTGGACCAGGGGACAAGGGCAGCCCCAGCATTTT,CAWTRGQGQPQHF,NA,TRBV30,TRBJ1-5,NA
TGTGCCAGCAGTTTCGCCAGACTCGGGAAGGATCAGCCCCAGCATTTT,CASSFARLGKDQPQHF,NA,TRBV28,TRBJ1-5,NA
TGTGCCAGCACCACAGGAGCCTCTGGAAACACCATATATTTT,CASTTGASGNTIYF,NA,TRBV6-5,TRBJ1-3,NA
TGTGCCAGCAGCGAGAGAGGTAATTCACCCCTCCACTTT,CASSERGNSPLHF,NA,TRBV5-6,TRBJ1-6,once
TGTGCCAGCAGTTCGCACATAACTAGCGGGAGTTCGAATGAGCAGTTCTTC,CASSSHITSGSSNEQFF,TRBD2,TRBV27,TRBJ2-1,once
TGTGCCAGCAGTTCCCCATCCCCCTACGAGCAGTACTTC,CASSSPSPYEQYF,NA,TRBV28,TRBJ2-7,NA
TGTGCCAGCAGTTACTCGCAGGAGACCCAGTACTTC,CASSYSQETQYF,NA,TRBV6-5,TRBJ2-5,NA
TGTGCCACCAGCCGACGGACAGAAACCCAGTTCTTC,CATSRRTETQFF,NA,TRBV15,TRBJ2-1,NA
TGCGCCAGCAGCCCATCGACAGGGGCAGGCAATGAGCAGTTCTTC,CASSPSTGAGNEQFF,TRBD1,TRBV5-1,TRBJ2-1,NA
TGTGCCAGCTCAGGACAGTTGAACACTGAAGCTTTCTTT,CASSGQLNTEAFF,NA,TRBV18,TRBJ1-1,NA
TGTGCCAGCAGCCGATTAGACAGGAATAATCAGCCCCAGCATTTT,CASSRLDRNNQPQHF,NA,TRBV4-2,TRBJ1-5,NA
TGTGCCAGTAGTACGAACAGGGACTCCTACGAGCAGTACTTC,CASSTNRDSYEQYF,NA,TRBV19,TRBJ2-7,NA